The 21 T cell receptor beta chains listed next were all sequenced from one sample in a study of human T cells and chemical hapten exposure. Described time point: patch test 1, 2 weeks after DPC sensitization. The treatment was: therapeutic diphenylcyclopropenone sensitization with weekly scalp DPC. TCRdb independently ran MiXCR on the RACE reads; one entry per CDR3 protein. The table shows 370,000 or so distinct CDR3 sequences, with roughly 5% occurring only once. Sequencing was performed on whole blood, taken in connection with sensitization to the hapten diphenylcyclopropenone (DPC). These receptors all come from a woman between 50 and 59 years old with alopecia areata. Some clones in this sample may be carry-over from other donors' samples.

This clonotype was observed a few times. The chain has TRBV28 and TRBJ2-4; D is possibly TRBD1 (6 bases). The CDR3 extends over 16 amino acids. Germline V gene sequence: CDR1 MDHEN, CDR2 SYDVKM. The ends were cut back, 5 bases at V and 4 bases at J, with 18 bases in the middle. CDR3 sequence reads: CASSPHPTGLKNIQYF. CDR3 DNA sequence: TGTGCCAGCAGTCCCCACCCGACAGGTCTGAAAAACATTCAGTACTTC.

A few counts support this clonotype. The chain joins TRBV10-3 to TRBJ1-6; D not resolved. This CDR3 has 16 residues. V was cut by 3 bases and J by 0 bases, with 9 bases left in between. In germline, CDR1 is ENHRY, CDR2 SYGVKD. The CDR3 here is CAISDPSSSYNSPLHF. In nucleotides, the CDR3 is TGTGCCATCAGTGACCCCAGTAGCTCCTATAATTCACCCCTCCACTTT.

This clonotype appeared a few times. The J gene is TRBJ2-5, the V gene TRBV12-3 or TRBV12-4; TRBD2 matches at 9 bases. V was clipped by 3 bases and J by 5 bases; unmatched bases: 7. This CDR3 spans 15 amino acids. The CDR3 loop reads CASSLLAGAGETQYF. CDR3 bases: TGTGCCAGCAGTTTGTTAGCGGGGGCCGGGGAGACCCAGTACTTC.

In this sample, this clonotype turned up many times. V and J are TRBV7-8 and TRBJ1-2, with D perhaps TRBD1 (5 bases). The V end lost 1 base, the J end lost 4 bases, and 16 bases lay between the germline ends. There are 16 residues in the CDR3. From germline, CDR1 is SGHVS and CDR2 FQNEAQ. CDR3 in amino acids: CASSLGAWGFGYGYTF. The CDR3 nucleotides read TGTGCCAGCAGCTTAGGGGCGTGGGGCTTCGGCTATGGCTACACCTTC. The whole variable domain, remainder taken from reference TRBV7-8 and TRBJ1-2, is GAGVSQSPRYKVAKRGQDVALRCDPISGHVSLFWYQQALGQGPEFLTYFQNEAQLDKSGLPSDRFFAERPEGSVSTLKIQRTQQEDSAVYLCASSLGAWGFGYGYTFGSGTRLTVV.

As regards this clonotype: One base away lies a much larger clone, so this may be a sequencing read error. CDR3 DNA: TGTGCCAGCAGCTTGGAAGGGGTCACTGAAGCTTTCTTT. Protein product: CASSLEGVTEAFF. The rearrangement links TRBV5-8 to TRBJ1-1; maybe TRBD1 (5 bases). Trimming stripped 0 bases from V and 4 bases from J, with 7 bases between. This CDR3 has 13 residues. Germline values: CDR1 SGHTS, CDR2 YDEGEE.

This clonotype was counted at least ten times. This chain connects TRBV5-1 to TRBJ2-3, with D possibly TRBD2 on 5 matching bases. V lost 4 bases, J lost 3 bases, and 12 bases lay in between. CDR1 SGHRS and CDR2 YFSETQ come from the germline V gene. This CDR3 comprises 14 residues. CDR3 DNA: TGCGCCAGCAGCCTTACCGGGAAGACAGATACGCAGTATTTT. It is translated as CASSLTGKTDTQYF. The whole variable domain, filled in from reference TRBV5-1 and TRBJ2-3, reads KAGVTQTPRYLIKTRGQQVTLSCSPISGHRSVSWYQQTPGQGLQFLFEYFSETQRNKGNFPGRFSGRQFSNSRSEMNVSTLELGDSALYLCASSLTGKTDTQYFGPGTRLTVL.

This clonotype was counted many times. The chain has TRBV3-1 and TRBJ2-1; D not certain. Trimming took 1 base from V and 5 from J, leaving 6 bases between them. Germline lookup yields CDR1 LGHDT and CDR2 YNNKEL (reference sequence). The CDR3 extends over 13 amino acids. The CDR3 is CASSQGRNNEQFF. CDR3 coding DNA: TGTGCCAGCAGCCAAGGCAGGAACAATGAGCAGTTCTTC.

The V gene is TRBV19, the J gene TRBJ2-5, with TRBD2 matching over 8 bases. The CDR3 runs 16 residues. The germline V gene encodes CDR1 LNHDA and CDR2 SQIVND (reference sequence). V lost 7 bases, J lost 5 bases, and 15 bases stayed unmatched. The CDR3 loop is CASNRGGAQGTETQYF. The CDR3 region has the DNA TGTGCCAGTAACCGGGGGGGGGCGCAAGGGACGGAGACCCAGTACTTC. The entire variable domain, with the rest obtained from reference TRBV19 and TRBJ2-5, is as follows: DGGITQSPKYLFRKEGQNVTLSCEQNLNHDAMYWYRQDPGQGLRLIYYSQIVNDFQKGDIAEGYSVSREKKESFPLTVTSAQKNPTAFYLCASNRGGAQGTETQYFGPGTRLLVL.

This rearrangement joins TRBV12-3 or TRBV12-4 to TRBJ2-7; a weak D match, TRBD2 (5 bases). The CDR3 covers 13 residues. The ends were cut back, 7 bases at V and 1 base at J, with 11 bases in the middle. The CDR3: CASTRSGSYEQYF. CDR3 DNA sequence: TGTGCCAGCACCCGATCGGGGTCCTACGAGCAGTACTTC.

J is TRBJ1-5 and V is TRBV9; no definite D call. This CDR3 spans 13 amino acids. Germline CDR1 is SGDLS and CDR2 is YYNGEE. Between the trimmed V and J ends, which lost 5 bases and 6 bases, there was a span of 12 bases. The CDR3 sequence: CASSVHRIQPQHF. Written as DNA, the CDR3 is TGTGCCAGCAGTGTCCACCGGATTCAGCCCCAGCATTTT.

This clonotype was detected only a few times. The CDR3 coding sequence is TGTGCCAGCTCAGCTGACAGGGGGCTATACAATGAGCAGTTCTTC. Translation gives CASSADRGLYNEQFF. This rearrangement joins TRBV18 to TRBJ2-1, with 10 bases fitting TRBD1. CDR1 is KGHSH, CDR2 LQKENI, per germline. The CDR3 sequence is 15 residues long. V lost 5 bases to trimming and J lost 4 bases; unmatched junction nucleotides: 5.

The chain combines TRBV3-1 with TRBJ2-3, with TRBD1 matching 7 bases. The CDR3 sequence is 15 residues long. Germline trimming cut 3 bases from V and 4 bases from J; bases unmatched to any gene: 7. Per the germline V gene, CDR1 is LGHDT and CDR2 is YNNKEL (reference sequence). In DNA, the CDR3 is TGTGCCAGCAGCCAGGTGACAGGGTGGTCAGATACGCAGTATTTT. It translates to CASSQVTGWSDTQYF.

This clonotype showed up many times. The CDR3 loop is CASSVPRERSYNSPLHF. The CDR3 DNA reads TGTGCCAGCAGTGTCCCCAGGGAGAGGTCCTATAATTCACCCCTCCACTTT. This chain joins TRBV2 and TRBJ1-6; perhaps TRBD1 as D (5 bases). The CDR3 runs to 17 residues. V lost 4 bases, J lost 1 base, and 14 bases lay in between. Germline CDR1 reads SNHLY; CDR2 reads FYNNEI.

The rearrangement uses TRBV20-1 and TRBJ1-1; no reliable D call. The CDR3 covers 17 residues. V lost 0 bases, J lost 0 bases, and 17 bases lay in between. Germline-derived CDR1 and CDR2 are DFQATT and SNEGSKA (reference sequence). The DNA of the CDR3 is TGCAGTGCTAGAGACTGGGCCGTACAGAGAATGAACACTGAAGCTTTCTTT. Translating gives CSARDWAVQRMNTEAFF.

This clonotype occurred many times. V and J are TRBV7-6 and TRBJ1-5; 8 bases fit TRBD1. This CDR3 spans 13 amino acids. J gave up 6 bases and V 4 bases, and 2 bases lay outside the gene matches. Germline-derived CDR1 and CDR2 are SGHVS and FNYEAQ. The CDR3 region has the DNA TGTGCCAGCAGCTCAGGGGGCGGTCAGCCCCAGCATTTT. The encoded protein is CASSSGGGQPQHF.

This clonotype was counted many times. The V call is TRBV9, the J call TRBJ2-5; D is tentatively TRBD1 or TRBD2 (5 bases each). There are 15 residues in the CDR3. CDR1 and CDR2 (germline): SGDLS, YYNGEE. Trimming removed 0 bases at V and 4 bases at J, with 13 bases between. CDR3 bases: TGTGCCAGCAGCGTAGATGTGCAGGGACCAGAGACCCAGTACTTC. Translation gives CASSVDVQGPETQYF.

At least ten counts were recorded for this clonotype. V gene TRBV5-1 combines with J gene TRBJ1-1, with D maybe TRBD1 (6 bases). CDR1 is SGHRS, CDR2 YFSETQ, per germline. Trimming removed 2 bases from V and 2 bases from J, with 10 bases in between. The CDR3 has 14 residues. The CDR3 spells CASSLTGQNTEAFF. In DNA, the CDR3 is TGCGCCAGCAGCTTAACAGGGCAAAACACTGAAGCTTTCTTT.

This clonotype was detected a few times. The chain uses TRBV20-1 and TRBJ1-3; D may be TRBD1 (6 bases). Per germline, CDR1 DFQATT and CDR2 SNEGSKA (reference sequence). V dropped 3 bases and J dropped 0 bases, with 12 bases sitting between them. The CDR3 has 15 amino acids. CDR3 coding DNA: TGCAGTGCTAGCGCTGGGGGCGTCTCTGGAAACACCATATATTTT. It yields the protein CSASAGGVSGNTIYF.

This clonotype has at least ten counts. The CDR3 nucleotides are TGTGCTAGTGGTTTTCCCCCTCACACTAGCGGCCAAGAGACCCAGTACTTC. The encoded protein is CASGFPPHTSGQETQYF. The chain is built from TRBV12-5 and TRBJ2-5, with 8 bases aligning to TRBD2. The CDR3 runs 17 residues. With V trimmed by 3 bases and J by 1 base, 10 bases remained unmatched. Germline loops: CDR1 LGHNT, CDR2 FRNRAP.

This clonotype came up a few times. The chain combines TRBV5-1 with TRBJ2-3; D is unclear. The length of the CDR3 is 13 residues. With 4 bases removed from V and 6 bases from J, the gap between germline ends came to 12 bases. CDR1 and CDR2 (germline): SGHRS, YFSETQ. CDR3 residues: CASSLDRDDTQYF. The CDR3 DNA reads TGCGCCAGCAGCCTAGACCGAGACGATACGCAGTATTTT.

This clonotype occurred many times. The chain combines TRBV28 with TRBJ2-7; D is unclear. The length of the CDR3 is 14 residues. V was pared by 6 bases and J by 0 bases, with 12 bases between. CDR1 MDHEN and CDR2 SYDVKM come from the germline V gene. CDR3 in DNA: TGTGCCAGCAGGCCCTCGGAGTTCTCCTACGAGCAGTACTTC. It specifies CASRPSEFSYEQYF.